A single T cell receptor (beta chain) is shown here with its context. A read error may be the cause here, since a much bigger clone is one base away. The second PCR ran roughly 7 to 12 cycles with a sample-barcoded 5' primer and J-beta primers. TCRdb analysed the 5' RACE reads with MiXCR anew, one entry per CDR3 protein. The data contain 710,000 or so distinct CDR3 sequences, roughly 30% of them seen just once; the ten biggest clones take up roughly 14%. The data were obtained in a study of blood T cells in healthy people across ages. V was pared by 3 bases and J by 11 bases, with 11 bases of the junction left unmatched. Germline lookup yields CDR1 SGHRS and CDR2 YFSETQ. CDR3 length: 15 amino acids.

The origin of this receptor is a woman older than 75 in good health. The rearrangement uses TRBV5-1 and TRBJ2-5; 12 bases are a match to TRBD1. Sequenced: blood. Written as DNA, the CDR3 is TGCGCCAGCAGCTCGACGGGACAGGGGGCTTATGAGCAGTACTTC. Protein product: CASSSTGQGAYEQYF.